Listed below are T cell receptor beta chains from one sample, sequenced in a study of T cell repertoires in aging, cancer and after chemotherapy. From the multiplex PCR reads, TCRdb called clonotypes with MiXCR, one entry per CDR3 protein. The table has approximately 5,100 distinct CDR3 sequences, 25% to 30% seen once. The sequenced sample was blood. These receptors all stem from a human donor with a solid tumor. Both conserved end residues are part of each CDR3. The D gene is left open where the match is weak. Size is stated for part of the rows, as once, few or many counts, or as a class when the clone is expanded.

few	TRBV10-3	.	TRBJ1-1	TGTGCCATCAGTGAGTCGTGGGGCGGCACTGAAGCTTTCTTT	CAISESWGGTEAFF
few	TRBV11-2	.	TRBJ1-6	TGTGCCAGCTCGATCCGCGCAGGGGTTTCACCCCTCCACTTT	CASSIRAGVSPLHF
medium-sized	TRBV19	TRBD1	TRBJ1-3	TGTGCCAGTATCCCCGGGACAGCTGGAAACACCATATATTTT	CASIPGTAGNTIYF
.	TRBV20-1	.	TRBJ2-3	TGCAGTGCTAAGAAGGGTGGGGGGCAGGCGGGAGATACGCAGTATTTT	CSAKKGGGQAGDTQYF
medium-sized	TRBV7-2	.	TRBJ1-2	TGTGCCAGCAGCTGGGACAACTATGGCTACACCTTC	CASSWDNYGYTF
.	TRBV7-2	.	TRBJ2-7	TGTGCCAGCAGCTTAGCGGGGGGGCGGGGGCTCCAGCAGTACTTC	CASSLAGGRGLQQYF
.	TRBV20-1	TRBD2	TRBJ2-1	TGCAGTGCTAAGCGGGAGATGCATGAGCAGTTCTTC	CSAKREMHEQFF
.	TRBV7-3	TRBD1	TRBJ1-1	TGTGCCAGCAGCTCTAGGGCAGGGGGGATAGGCGCTGAAGCTTTCTTT	CASSSRAGGIGAEAFF
.	TRBV20-1	TRBD1	TRBJ2-5	TGCAGTGCTAGAGATTTGACAGGGGAGACCCAGTACTTC	CSARDLTGETQYF
few	TRBV19	.	TRBJ1-2	TGTGCCAGTAAGCCAGGGGATTATGGCTACACCTTC	CASKPGDYGYTF
.	TRBV28	.	TRBJ2-7	TGTGCCAGCAGTTTAAGAGGATTCTCCTACGAGCAGTACTTC	CASSLRGFSYEQYF
medium-sized	TRBV29-1	.	TRBJ1-1	TGCAGCTCGGACCCCTGGGAAACTGAAGCTTTCTTT	CSSDPWETEAFF
few	TRBV14	.	TRBJ1-1	TGTGCCAGCAGCCAACTTCTAAAGGGGGTAACGGGCACTGAAGCTTTCTTT	CASSQLLKGVTGTEAFF
few	TRBV7-9	.	TRBJ2-7	TGTGCCAGCAGCTTCCCAAGGGGGGGCTCCTACGAGCAGTACTTC	CASSFPRGGSYEQYF
few	TRBV28	TRBD2	TRBJ2-1	TGTGCCAGCCCACTAGCGGGAGGATGCAATGAGCAGTTCTTC	CASPLAGGCNEQFF
.	TRBV6-4	.	TRBJ2-3	TGTGCCAGCAGTGAAGGGTCGAGGACGGAGTCCCCTCCGAATACGCAGTATTTT	CASSEGSRTESPPNTQYF
.	TRBV5-1	TRBD1	TRBJ1-1	TGCGCCAGCAGCTTGGCTGGACAGGTGGGGGTGAACACTGAAGCTTTCTTT	CASSLAGQVGVNTEAFF
few	TRBV20-1	.	TRBJ1-4	TGCAGTGCTAGGGCTAATATGAATGAAAAACTGTTTTTT	CSARANMNEKLFF
few	TRBV5-4	TRBD2	TRBJ2-3	TGTGCCAGCAGCTTGTTGGCTAGCGGGGACACAGATACGCAGTATTTT	CASSLLASGDTDTQYF
.	TRBV12-3/TRBV12-4	.	TRBJ1-5	TGTGCCAGCAGTTTTTTGGGAAGCAATCAGCCCCAGCATTTT	CASSFLGSNQPQHF
.	TRBV6-5	.	TRBJ2-6	TGTGCCAGCAGTTACTCCGGCGGCATCTCTGGGGCCAACGTCCTGACTTTC	CASSYSGGISGANVLTF
.	TRBV7-4	TRBD1	TRBJ1-5	TGTGCCAGCAGACGGCGCGGGACAGGTGGTTCCAATCAGCCCCAGCATTTT	CASRRRGTGGSNQPQHF